Following are 15 T cell receptor beta chains from one sample sequenced in a study of shared clonotypes between healthy human individuals. The naive CD8 fraction comprised CD45RO-negative cells positively selected for CCR7 and excluded terminally differentiated effector memory CD45RA+ cells. The table came from immunoSEQ multiplex PCR; TCRdb's copy has only in-frame clones and leaves some out. The profile shows over 2 million clones, less than 95% of them singletons. Sequencing was carried out using naive CD8+ T cells sorted from blood. The receptors come from a man aged 18 to 30 in good health.

The chain employs TRBV28 and TRBJ2-7, with 8 bases identical to TRBD2. The J segment lost 0 bases and the V segment lost 1 base, leaving 2 bases of the junction unmatched. The CDR3 contains 15 residues. Germline V gives CDR1 MDHEN, CDR2 SYDVKM. The CDR3 coding sequence is TGTGCCAGCAGTTTATACGGGGGGGACTCCTACGAGCAGTACTTC. Protein product: CASSLYGGDSYEQYF. The full variable domain, completed using reference TRBV28 and TRBJ2-7, is DVKVTQSSRYLVKRTGEKVFLECVQDMDHENMFWYRQDPGLGLRLIYFSYDVKMKEKGDIPEGYSVSREKKERFSLILESASTNQTSMYLCASSLYGGDSYEQYFGPGTRLTVT.

As for this clone: The same CDR3 is also encoded by other DNA sequences in this sample. V and J are TRBV7-9 and TRBJ1-5; no definite D call. Trimming stripped 5 bases from V and 3 bases from J, with 8 bases between. This CDR3 has 13 residues. The V gene's germline CDR1 is SEHNR and CDR2 FQNEAQ (reference sequence). This CDR3 reads CASSLGVNQPQHF. The CDR3 nucleotides read TGTGCCAGCAGCCTCGGCGTCAATCAGCCCCAGCATTTT.

The genes are TRBV15 and TRBJ2-3; maybe TRBD2 (6 bases). Germline lookup yields CDR1 LNHNV and CDR2 YYDKDF (reference sequence). V shed 0 bases and J shed 1 base, with 11 bases lying between them. The CDR3 loop spans 16 amino acids. The chain's CDR3 is CATSREYGGGTDTQYF. CDR3 bases: TGTGCCACCAGCAGAGAATACGGGGGTGGCACAGATACGCAGTATTTT.

CDR3 protein: CASSEAPSGTQYF. DNA of the CDR3: TGTGCCAGCAGTGAAGCACCATCCGGGACCCAGTACTTC. The rearrangement uses TRBV11-3 and TRBJ2-5; D gene uncertain. The germline CDR1 and CDR2 sequences are SGHNT and YENEEA. The CDR3 length is 13 residues. V was trimmed by 6 bases and J by 7 bases, leaving 15 bases between them.

This chain connects TRBV5-6 to TRBJ2-1, with unresolved D. From germline, CDR1 is SGHDT and CDR2 YYEEEE. The CDR3 loop spans 15 amino acids. V was pared by 4 bases and J by 1 base, with 12 bases between. The CDR3 sequence: CASSQERLSYNEQFF. In nucleotides, the CDR3 is TGTGCCAGCAGCCAGGAGCGCCTGTCCTACAATGAGCAGTTCTTC.

This clone was observed a single time. The identical CDR3 is also encoded by other nucleotide sequences in the sample. The V call is TRBV6-1, the J call TRBJ2-7; D is ambiguous. V was cut by 3 bases and J by 1 base, with 7 bases left in between. The CDR3 consists of 13 residues. The germline CDR1 and CDR2 sequences are MNHNS and SASEGT. DNA for the CDR3: TGTGCCAGCAGTGAGAGCCTTTCCTACGAGCAGTACTTC. Translating it yields CASSESLSYEQYF.

This clone was picked up one time. The rearrangement uses TRBV27 and TRBJ1-2; D gene uncertain. Germline loops: CDR1 MNHEY, CDR2 SMNVEV (reference sequence). The CDR3 sequence is 14 residues long. Trimming cost V 6 bases and J 4 bases, with 15 bases left between them. The CDR3 DNA is TGTGCCAGCAGCCCGGGTTGGGGATTCTATGGCTACACCTTC. This encodes CASSPGWGFYGYTF.

This chain links TRBV6-5 with TRBJ1-5, with TRBD1 as a possible D gene (5 bases). There are 15 residues in the CDR3. V was cut by 5 bases and J by 6 bases, with 17 bases left in between. Germline CDR1 and CDR2: MNHEY and SVGAGI. The CDR3 bases are TGTGCCAGCAGTCCCAAGGTGGAGGGGATTCAGCCCCAGCATTTT. Its translation: CASSPKVEGIQPQHF.

The chain links TRBV28 to TRBJ1-2; 7 positions match TRBD1. This CDR3 comprises 17 residues. CDR1 and CDR2 from the germline V gene are MDHEN and SYDVKM. V trimming: 3 bases; J trimming: 0 bases; junction bases outside the gene matches: 10. For the CDR3, the DNA is TGTGCCAGCAGTTTCCTGCCGGGACAGAGCTCTAACTATGGCTACACCTTC. This translates into CASSFLPGQSSNYGYTF.

The rearrangement links TRBV18 to TRBJ2-4; D is unclear. CDR1 KGHSH and CDR2 LQKENI come from the germline V gene. V was trimmed by 3 bases and J by 13 bases, leaving 22 bases between them. The CDR3 has 15 amino acids. The CDR3 DNA reads as TGTGCCAGCTCACCTGGTATGGGTGACGGAAAAGACCAGTACTTC. This translates into CASSPGMGDGKDQYF.

The chain uses TRBV6-5 and TRBJ2-2; D gene unclear. Between the trimmed V and J ends, which lost 6 bases and 4 bases, there was a span of 6 bases. The CDR3 sequence is 12 residues long. Looked up from germline, CDR1 is MNHEY and CDR2 is SVGAGI. CDR3 sequence: CASRGSTGELFF. DNA for the CDR3: TGTGCCAGCAGAGGATCCACCGGGGAGCTGTTTTTT.

A word on this clone: This sample includes further DNA sequences coding for the same CDR3. This sequence joins TRBV5-6 and TRBJ2-5; D is perhaps TRBD2 (5 bases). The germline V gene has CDR1 SGHDT and CDR2 YYEEEE. The CDR3 runs to 14 residues. Trimming shortened V by 0 bases and J by 0 bases, and 6 bases separated the two germline ends. This CDR3 reads CASSLAGYQETQYF. The CDR3, as DNA: TGTGCCAGCAGCTTGGCGGGGTACCAAGAGACCCAGTACTTC.

The chain employs TRBV11-3 and TRBJ1-5, with 7 bases that match TRBD1. V lost 0 bases, J lost 0 bases, and 11 bases stayed unmatched. The CDR3 runs 19 residues. Germline CDR1 and CDR2: SGHNT and YENEEA. CDR3 nucleotide sequence: TGTGCCAGCAGCTTAGAGCCGTTAGGGACAGATTATAGCAATCAGCCCCAGCATTTT. Translation: CASSLEPLGTDYSNQPQHF.

This clone was observed a few times. The junction departs from germline at one end; a sequencing error may be responsible. J is TRBJ2-5 and V is TRBV2; D tentatively reads TRBD1 or TRBD2 (5 bases each). CDR1 SNHLY and CDR2 FYNNEI come from the germline V gene. The CDR3 has 17 residues. CDR3: CASSEEGLVNPQETQYF. CDR3 sequence (DNA): TGTGCCAGCAGCGAAGAGGGGCTAGTAAACCCCCAAGAGACCCAGTACTTC.

The chain recombines TRBV19 with TRBJ1-2, with 7 positions matching TRBD1. V shed 6 bases, J shed 6 bases, and the junction held 13 bases outside the gene matches. This CDR3 has 15 amino acids. CDR1 is LNHDA, CDR2 SQIVND, per germline (reference sequence). The CDR3 nucleotides are TGTGCCAGTAGCCCTCGGAAGGGGGCGCAGAATGGCTACACCTTC. It specifies CASSPRKGAQNGYTF.